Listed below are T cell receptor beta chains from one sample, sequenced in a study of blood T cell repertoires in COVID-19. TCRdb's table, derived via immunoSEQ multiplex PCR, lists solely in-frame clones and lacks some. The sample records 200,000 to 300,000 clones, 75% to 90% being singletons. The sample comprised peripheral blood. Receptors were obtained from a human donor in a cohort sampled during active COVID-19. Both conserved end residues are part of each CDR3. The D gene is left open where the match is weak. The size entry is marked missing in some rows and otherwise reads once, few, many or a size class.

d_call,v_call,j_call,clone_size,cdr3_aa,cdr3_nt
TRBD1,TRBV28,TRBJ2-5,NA,CASRRTGGRQTQYF,TGTGCCAGCCGAAGGACAGGGGGACGACAGACCCAGTACTTC
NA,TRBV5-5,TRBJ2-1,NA,CASSSRPPGDEQFF,TGTGCCAGCAGCTCCCGGCCCCCGGGGGATGAGCAGTTCTTC
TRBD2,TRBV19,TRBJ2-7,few,CASSALAGRIAYEQYF,TGTGCCAGTAGTGCATTAGCGGGACGTATCGCCTACGAGCAGTACTTC
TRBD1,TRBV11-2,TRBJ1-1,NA,CASSRGRVNTEAFF,TGTGCCAGCAGCAGGGGGCGGGTGAACACTGAAGCTTTCTTT
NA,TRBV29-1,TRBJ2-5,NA,CSVGGETQYF,TGCAGCGTTGGAGGGGAGACCCAGTACTTC
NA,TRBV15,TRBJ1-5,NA,CATRRFRVGGNQPQHF,TGTGCCACCAGGCGGTTTAGGGTGGGAGGCAATCAGCCCCAGCATTTT
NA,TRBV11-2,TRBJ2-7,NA,CASSLRNSFFNEQYF,TGTGCCAGCAGCTTAAGGAACAGTTTCTTTAACGAGCAGTACTTC
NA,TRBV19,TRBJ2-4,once,CASSQAKNIQYF,TGTGCCAGTTCACAAGCCAAAAACATTCAGTACTTC
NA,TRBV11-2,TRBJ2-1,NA,CASSLVSETYNEQFF,TGTGCCAGCAGCTTAGTTAGCGAAACCTACAATGAGCAGTTCTTC
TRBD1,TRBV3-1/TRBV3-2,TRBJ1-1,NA,CASSRWTGWTTEAFF,TGTGCCAGCAGCCGATGGACAGGATGGACAACTGAAGCTTTCTTT
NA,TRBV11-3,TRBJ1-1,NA,CASSPPSDGYTEAFF,TGTGCCAGCAGCCCCCCGAGCGATGGTTACACTGAAGCTTTCTTT
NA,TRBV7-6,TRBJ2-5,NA,CASSKWREGSQETQYF,TGTGCCAGCAGCAAATGGCGCGAGGGCTCTCAAGAGACCCAGTACTTC
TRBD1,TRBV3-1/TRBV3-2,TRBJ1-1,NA,CASSTTGDSAAFF,TGTGCCAGCAGCACTACAGGGGATTCGGCAGCTTTCTTT
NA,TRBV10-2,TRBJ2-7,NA,CASSEPGIHEQYF,TGCGCCAGCAGTGAGCCCGGGATCCACGAGCAGTACTTC
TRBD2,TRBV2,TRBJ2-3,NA,CASGGSVPHTQYF,TGTGCCAGCGGCGGGAGCGTGCCACATACGCAGTATTTT
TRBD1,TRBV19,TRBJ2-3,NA,CATRQGASTDTQYF,TGTGCCACCCGACAGGGGGCGAGCACAGATACGCAGTATTTT
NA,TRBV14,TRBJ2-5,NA,CASSRGGYSETQYF,TGTGCCAGCAGCCGGGGGGGCTATTCGGAGACCCAGTACTTC
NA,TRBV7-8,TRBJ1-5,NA,CASSLVVGGGGNQPQHF,TGTGCCAGCAGCTTAGTCGTCGGGGGAGGCGGGAATCAGCCCCAGCATTTT
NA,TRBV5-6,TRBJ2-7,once,CASSWGRGGGVPYF,TGTGCCAGCAGCTGGGGGCGGGGCGGGGGAGTGCCGTACTTC
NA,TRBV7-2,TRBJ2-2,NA,CASSLMSGVAGELFF,TGTGCCAGCAGCTTAATGAGCGGTGTCGCCGGGGAGCTGTTTTTT
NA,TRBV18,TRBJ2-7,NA,CASSQSKNYEQYF,TGTGCCAGCTCACAAAGCAAAAACTACGAGCAGTACTTC
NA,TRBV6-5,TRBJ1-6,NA,CASSAFGGDNSPLHF,TGTGCCAGCAGCGCGTTTGGGGGGGATAATTCACCCCTCCACTTT
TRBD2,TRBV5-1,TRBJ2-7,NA,CASSPSGLAGTEQYF,TGCGCCAGCAGCCCCTCCGGGCTAGCGGGCACCGAGCAGTACTTC